The rows below give T cell receptor beta chains drawn from one sample of a study of shared clonotypes between healthy human individuals. The method was immunoSEQ multiplex PCR; TCRdb's version includes in-frame clones alone and lacks a portion of them. The repertoire has more than 550,000 clones, approximately 77% of them found once; the top ten carry more than 1.5%. Sequenced: memory CD4+ T cells sorted from blood. The source is a woman in her twenties or thirties in good health. Both conserved end residues are part of each CDR3. Fields, in order: D gene, J gene, clone size, V gene, CDR3 DNA, CDR3 protein. A D gene is named only where the DNA matches it firmly. Clone size appears in some rows only: once, few, many, or a class for an expanded clone.

d_gene: TRBD2; j_gene: TRBJ2-7; abundance: NA; v_gene: TRBV28; CDR3nt: TGTGCCAGCACTGGGGACTATCCCTACGAGCAGTACTTC; CDR3aa: CASTGDYPYEQYF
d_gene: TRBD2; j_gene: TRBJ2-3; abundance: once; v_gene: TRBV28; CDR3nt: TGTGCCAGCAGTGGGGGGGTTAGGGGCGCCACAGATACGCAGTATTTT; CDR3aa: CASSGGVRGATDTQYF
d_gene: TRBD2; j_gene: TRBJ2-1; abundance: few; v_gene: TRBV6-5; CDR3nt: TGTGCCAGCAGGGGACTAGCGGGGTACAATGAGCAGTTCTTC; CDR3aa: CASRGLAGYNEQFF
d_gene: NA; j_gene: TRBJ2-3; abundance: few; v_gene: TRBV15; CDR3nt: TGTGCCACCTCTAATCGCACAGATACGCAGTATTTT; CDR3aa: CATSNRTDTQYF
d_gene: NA; j_gene: TRBJ2-5; abundance: few; v_gene: TRBV5-1; CDR3nt: TGCGCCAGCAGCGTCAGGGGTGGTGGGGAGACCCAGTACTTC; CDR3aa: CASSVRGGGETQYF
d_gene: TRBD1; j_gene: TRBJ2-2; abundance: few; v_gene: TRBV6-1; CDR3nt: TGTGCCAGCAGACGACTAGACAGGGGGCCCGGGGAGCTGTTTTTT; CDR3aa: CASRRLDRGPGELFF
d_gene: NA; j_gene: TRBJ1-1; abundance: NA; v_gene: TRBV5-1; CDR3nt: TGCGCCAGCAGCCGGTCCACGGGGGACGGTGAAGCTTTCTTT; CDR3aa: CASSRSTGDGEAFF
d_gene: TRBD1; j_gene: TRBJ2-7; abundance: NA; v_gene: TRBV5-5; CDR3nt: TGTGCCAGCAGCGCCGGGACAGTCTACGAGCAGTACTTC; CDR3aa: CASSAGTVYEQYF
d_gene: TRBD1; j_gene: TRBJ1-5; abundance: few; v_gene: TRBV10-1; CDR3nt: TGCGCCAGGGACAGGGGGCTGGGACAGCCCCAGCATTTT; CDR3aa: CARDRGLGQPQHF
d_gene: NA; j_gene: TRBJ2-5; abundance: NA; v_gene: TRBV11-2; CDR3nt: TGTGCCAGCAGCCTTAATGAACTGGAGACCCAGTACTTC; CDR3aa: CASSLNELETQYF
d_gene: TRBD1; j_gene: TRBJ1-5; abundance: NA; v_gene: TRBV28; CDR3nt: TGTGCCAGCATCGACCCGGGACAGGCGAATCAGCCCCAGCATTTT; CDR3aa: CASIDPGQANQPQHF
d_gene: NA; j_gene: TRBJ1-1; abundance: NA; v_gene: TRBV5-1; CDR3nt: TGCGCCAGCAGCCCTCGTACGAGGACTGAAGCTTTCTTT; CDR3aa: CASSPRTRTEAFF
d_gene: TRBD2; j_gene: TRBJ2-2; abundance: NA; v_gene: TRBV28; CDR3nt: TGTGCCAGCAGTTCCGCTAGCGGGTCCGGGGAGCTGTTTTTT; CDR3aa: CASSSASGSGELFF
d_gene: NA; j_gene: TRBJ2-3; abundance: NA; v_gene: TRBV29-1; CDR3nt: TGCAGCGTTCGCGGCGGGAATATGGGCACAGATACGCAGTATTTT; CDR3aa: CSVRGGNMGTDTQYF
d_gene: NA; j_gene: TRBJ2-1; abundance: NA; v_gene: TRBV18; CDR3nt: TGTGCCAGCTCACAAGACTTAACTTCCTACAATGAGCAGTTCTTC; CDR3aa: CASSQDLTSYNEQFF
d_gene: NA; j_gene: TRBJ2-7; abundance: once; v_gene: TRBV20-1; CDR3nt: TGCAGTGCGACGGCATCGTACGAGCAGTACTTC; CDR3aa: CSATASYEQYF
d_gene: TRBD1; j_gene: TRBJ2-5; abundance: NA; v_gene: TRBV2; CDR3nt: TGTGCCAGCAGTGAACAGGGACAGCCCGAAGAGACCCAGTACTTC; CDR3aa: CASSEQGQPEETQYF
d_gene: NA; j_gene: TRBJ2-7; abundance: NA; v_gene: TRBV6-1; CDR3nt: TGTGCCAGCAGTGAAGAAAGTGGGGGGTCCTACGAGCAGTACTTC; CDR3aa: CASSEESGGSYEQYF
d_gene: NA; j_gene: TRBJ1-5; abundance: NA; v_gene: TRBV10-2; CDR3nt: TGCGCCAGCAGTCCTCTTACCATGGGGGGCAGCGGGCTAGGGCCCCAGCATTTT; CDR3aa: CASSPLTMGGSGLGPQHF
d_gene: TRBD1; j_gene: TRBJ2-2; abundance: NA; v_gene: TRBV6-1; CDR3nt: TGTGCCAGCAGGTCACAGGGGGCAGGCGGGGAGCTGTTTTTT; CDR3aa: CASRSQGAGGELFF
d_gene: NA; j_gene: TRBJ2-7; abundance: few; v_gene: TRBV7-9; CDR3nt: TGTGCCAGCAGCCGCAGGGGAGCCTACGAGCAGTACTTC; CDR3aa: CASSRRGAYEQYF
d_gene: NA; j_gene: TRBJ2-5; abundance: NA; v_gene: TRBV11-1; CDR3nt: TGTGCCAGCAGCTTAGGATGGGGGGCCCAAGAGACCCAGTACTTC; CDR3aa: CASSLGWGAQETQYF
d_gene: TRBD1; j_gene: TRBJ1-2; abundance: NA; v_gene: TRBV18; CDR3nt: TGTGCCAGCTCACCACTAGGACAGGGGGGCTACACCTTC; CDR3aa: CASSPLGQGGYTF